What follows are 2 T cell receptor beta chains derived from one specimen sequenced in a study of cytomegalovirus exposure and HLA in healthy donors (dated by TCRdb to about 2017). The method was the immunoSEQ multiplex PCR assay. For the multiplex PCR, a mixture combining 60 forward primers for TCR Vbeta segments and 13 reverse primers for TCR Jbeta segments was used. TCRdb stores this immuneACCESS table with in-frame sequences only. Part of the clones is absent; in the studies checked, under half of the shortfall reflects unresolved V genes, and no reason is known for the rest. Across this sample there are a few hundred thousand clones, with about 75% seen only once. The ten largest make up 1.8% of the sample. Sequences were obtained from PBMCs. All receptors come from a woman aged 25 to 45 in good health and CMV-seronegative.

There are a few counts of this clone. The chain couples TRBV9 to TRBJ2-7; weak D call: TRBD1 (5 bases). The length of the CDR3 is 16 residues. Deletions cut 4 bases from V and 7 bases from J, with 24 bases between. Per the germline V gene, CDR1 is SGDLS and CDR2 is YYNGEE. As DNA, the CDR3 is TGTGCCAGCAGCCCACAGGCCCGGCAGGGTCTCGTGGAGCAGTACTTC. This translates into CASSPQARQGLVEQYF.

The V and J genes are TRBV6-1 and TRBJ1-1; no reliable D call. The CDR3 is 13 amino acids. The ends were cut back, 4 bases at V and 1 base at J, with 7 bases in the middle. In germline, CDR1 is MNHNS, CDR2 SASEGT. The CDR3 DNA follows: TGTGCCAGCAGTGCACAGACGAACACTGAAGCTTTCTTT. Translation: CASSAQTNTEAFF.